Sequencing of this T cell receptor (beta chain) was carried out in a study of cytomegalovirus exposure and HLA in healthy donors. It was with 60 Vbeta and 13 Jbeta primers that the PCR ran. Assay used: immunoSEQ multiplex PCR; TCRdb lists only in-frame clones, some missing. The repertoire includes about 140,000 clones, 60% to 80% of them detected once, and 2.5% to 4% sits in the top ten. V gave up 8 bases and J gave up 7 bases, with 17 bases separating them. The germline CDR1 and CDR2 sequences are LNHDA and SQIVND (reference sequence). This CDR3 is built from 13 residues. The sequence was obtained from a man aged 35-49 years in good health and CMV-seronegative. The sequencing input was PBMCs. This rearrangement joins TRBV19 to TRBJ1-1, with D possibly TRBD1 on 5 matching bases. CDR3 sequence reads: CASGPPAGGEAFF. The CDR3 nucleotides read TGTGCCAGTGGCCCCCCGGCGGGGGGTGAAGCTTTCTTT.